This TCR beta chain was identified in a study of control samples from healthy donors and cancer patients. Generated by immunoSEQ multiplex PCR, the TCRdb table keeps only in-frame clones and is missing some. The sample contains about 94,000 clones, over 75% of which appear only once. V lost 6 bases, J lost 3 bases, and 5 bases lay in between. The CDR3 extends over 11 amino acids. Sequenced sample: blood. J is TRBJ1-1 and V is TRBV12-3 or TRBV12-4, with D hard to call. This sequence was found in a woman between 18 and 29 years old in good health. CDR3 DNA sequence: TGTGCCAGCAGCCTCTACACTGAAGCTTTCTTT. It encodes CASSLYTEAFF.